This TCR beta chain was documented in a study of blood T cell repertoires in COVID-19 (dated by TCRdb to about 2020). Some background on the complete study: Samples from collaborators originated in the United States, Italy and Spain and spanned both the acute and convalescent phases of COVID-19. The prospective study material was composed of cDNA or gDNA derived from T cells, B-cell-depleted T cells, or PBMCs. The repertoires were released in a freely available public database meant as a resource for research on the immune response to SARS-CoV-2. Subjects who had been exposed to COVID-19, were actively infected with it, or had recovered from it provided the deeply sampled blood TCRbeta repertoires that made up the dataset. The samples were drawn from the first 160 participants of the ongoing ImmuneRACE study and from 1,254 subjects provided by 6 global collaborators. HLA class I and class II types, where available, came from metadata supplied by the sample provider rather than from assay-based typing. Nearly every sample came with metadata listing a de-identified subject ID, COVID-19 status, age in years and sex.

To note about this clone: This clone's antigen is unknown. No clone much larger than this one lies a single base away; base qualities are absent.

Whole blood was collected in K2EDTA tubes by collaborating institutions according to the institutions' own protocols. For TCRbeta analysis, collaborators shipped samples in one of three forms: frozen whole blood, isolated PBMCs, or DNA extracted from either of those sample types. The paper as a whole reports these results and caveats: The amount of clinical and demographic metadata varied by source and participant and was provided uncurated.

The germline V gene (reference sequence) gives CDR1 as SEHNR and CDR2 as FQNEAQ. V has 4 bases trimmed and J has 1 base trimmed; junction bases matching no gene number 9. Measured from the cysteine to the phenylalanine, the CDR3 is 19 residues long. The kept DNA is CDR3 alone, 57 bases in frame from the first base. TCRbeta CDR3 regions were amplified from genomic DNA using the immunoSEQ Assay, a bias-controlled multiplex PCR. As for the authors' bioinformatics: The number of nucleated cells in each sample was estimated from the amplification of reference gene primers within the assay. To quantify the absolute abundance of each unique TCRbeta CDR3 rearrangement, sequence reads were collapsed and filtered. For each sample, productive Simpson clonality was calculated by taking the square root of Simpson's diversity index across productive rearrangements. Drawn from immuneACCESS, this table holds only the in-frame rearrangements with V and J called that TCRdb kept. Clones are partly lost; checked studies trace under half to an unresolved V gene and leave the rest unexplained. The V and J calls and clone size come from that table; D and trimming were worked out from the DNA. This sample lists about 140,000 clones; around 87% were detected once. Of the sample, 4% to 4.5% falls within the top ten clones.

The receptor was isolated from a woman aged 35 to 49 with acute or convalescent COVID-19. Rearrangement joined TRBV7-9 to TRBJ2-1; 14 middle bases align to TRBD2. The sample comprised peripheral blood. CDR3 region: CASSSRLAGGPVSYNEQFF. The sequenced DNA: TGTGCCAGCAGCTCTAGACTAGCGGGAGGGCCTGTGTCCTACAATGAGCAGTTCTTC.